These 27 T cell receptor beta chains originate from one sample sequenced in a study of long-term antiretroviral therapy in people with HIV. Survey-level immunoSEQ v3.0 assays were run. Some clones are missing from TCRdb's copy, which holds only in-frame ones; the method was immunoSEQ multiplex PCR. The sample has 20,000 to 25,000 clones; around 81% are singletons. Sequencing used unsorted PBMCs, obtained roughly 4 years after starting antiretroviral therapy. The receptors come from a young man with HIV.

This CDR3 reads CASSPEKPGTKGSYNEQFF. CDR3 bases: TGTGCCAGCTCACCAGAGAAACCGGGAACGAAGGGATCCTACAATGAGCAGTTCTTC. The rearrangement joins TRBV18 to TRBJ2-1; weak D call: TRBD2 (5 bases). This CDR3 is 19 amino acids long. Germline CDR1 is KGHSH and CDR2 is LQKENI. Trimming pared 2 bases from V and 1 base from J, leaving 21 bases between. Full variable domain (outside the CDR3, taken from reference TRBV18 and TRBJ2-1): NAGVMQNPRHLVRRRGQEARLRCSPMKGHSHVYWYRQLPEEGLKFMVYLQKENIIDESGMPKERFSAEFPKEGPSILRIQQVVRGDSAAYFCASSPEKPGTKGSYNEQFFGPGTRLTVL.

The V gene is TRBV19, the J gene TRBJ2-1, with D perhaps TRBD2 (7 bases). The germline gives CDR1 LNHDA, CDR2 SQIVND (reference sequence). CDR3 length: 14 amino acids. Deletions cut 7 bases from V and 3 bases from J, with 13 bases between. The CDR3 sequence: CASTTGGLYNEQFF. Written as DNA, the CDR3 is TGTGCCAGTACCACCGGGGGGCTCTACAATGAGCAGTTCTTC.

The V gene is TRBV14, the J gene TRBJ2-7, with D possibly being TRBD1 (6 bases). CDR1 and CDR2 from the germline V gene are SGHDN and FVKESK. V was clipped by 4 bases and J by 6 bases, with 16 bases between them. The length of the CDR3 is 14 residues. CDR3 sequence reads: CASSPYPQGTEQYV. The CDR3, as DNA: TGTGCCAGCAGCCCCTATCCACAGGGTACCGAGCAGTACGTC.

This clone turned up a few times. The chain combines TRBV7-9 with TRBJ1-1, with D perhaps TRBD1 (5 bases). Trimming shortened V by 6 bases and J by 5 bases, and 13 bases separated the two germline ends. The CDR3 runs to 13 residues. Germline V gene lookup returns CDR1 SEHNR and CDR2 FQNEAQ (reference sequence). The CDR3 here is CASRYGGGTEAFF. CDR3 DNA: TGTGCCAGCAGGTACGGGGGAGGGACTGAAGCTTTCTTT.

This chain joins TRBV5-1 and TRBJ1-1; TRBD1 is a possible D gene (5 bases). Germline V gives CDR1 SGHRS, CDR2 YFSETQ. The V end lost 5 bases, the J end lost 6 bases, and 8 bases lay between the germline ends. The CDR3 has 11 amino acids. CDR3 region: CASRTGAEAFF. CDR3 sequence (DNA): TGCGCCAGCAGAACGGGGGCTGAAGCTTTCTTT. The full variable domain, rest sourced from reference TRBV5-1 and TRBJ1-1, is KAGVTQTPRYLIKTRGQQVTLSCSPISGHRSVSWYQQTPGQGLQFLFEYFSETQRNKGNFPGRFSGRQFSNSRSEMNVSTLELGDSALYLCASRTGAEAFFGQGTRLTVV.

The CDR3 is CASSFLLRGETQYF. The CDR3 nucleotides read TGTGCCAGCAGTTTCCTCCTCCGGGGGGAGACCCAGTACTTC. The V and J genes are TRBV6-5 and TRBJ2-5, with a tentative D call TRBD2 (6 bases). The CDR3 consists of 14 residues. Germline lookup yields CDR1 MNHEY and CDR2 SVGAGI. The V end was cut by 4 bases, the J end by 5 bases, with 14 bases between.

The CDR3, as DNA: TGCAGCGCCACACACGGTCATCACACTGAAGCTTTCTTT. Translated: CSATHGHHTEAFF. The rearrangement links TRBV29-1 to TRBJ1-1; D unclear. Germline assignment: CDR1 SQVTM and CDR2 ANQGSEA. This CDR3 is 13 amino acids long. Trimming shortened V by 7 bases and J by 3 bases, and 15 bases separated the two germline ends.

The CDR3 sequence is CASSSLTGGNEQFF. The CDR3 bases are TGTGCCAGCAGTTCTCTAACAGGGGGCAATGAGCAGTTCTTC. This rearrangement joins TRBV28 to TRBJ2-1; TRBD1 matches at 8 bases. The V segment lost 4 bases and the J segment 6 bases; nucleotides outside the gene matches: 5. The CDR3 is 14 residues long. Germline CDR1 and CDR2: MDHEN and SYDVKM. Looking up the rest from reference TRBV28 and TRBJ2-1 gives the full variable domain: DVKVTQSSRYLVKRTGEKVFLECVQDMDHENMFWYRQDPGLGLRLIYFSYDVKMKEKGDIPEGYSVSREKKERFSLILESASTNQTSMYLCASSSLTGGNEQFFGPGTRLTVL.

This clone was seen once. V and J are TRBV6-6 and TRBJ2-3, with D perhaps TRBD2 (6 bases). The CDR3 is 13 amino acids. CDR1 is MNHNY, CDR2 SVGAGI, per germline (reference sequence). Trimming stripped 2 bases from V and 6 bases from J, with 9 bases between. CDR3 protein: CASSYEAGDTQYF. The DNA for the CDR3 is TGTGCCAGCAGTTACGAGGCGGGGGATACGCAGTATTTT.

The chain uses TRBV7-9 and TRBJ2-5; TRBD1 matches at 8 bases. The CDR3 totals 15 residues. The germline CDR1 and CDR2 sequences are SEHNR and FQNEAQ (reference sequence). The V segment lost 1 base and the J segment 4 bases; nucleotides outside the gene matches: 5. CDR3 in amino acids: CASSLGTGYGETQYF. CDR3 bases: TGTGCCAGCAGCTTAGGGACAGGGTATGGAGAGACCCAGTACTTC.

CDR3 bases: TGTGCCAGCAGCAAAGGGCCGCTTGTCAGGGAGATGCAGACCCAGTACTTC. Encoded protein: CASSKGPLVREMQTQYF. The chain links TRBV21-1 to TRBJ2-5. TRBV21-1 is a known pseudogene. The CDR3 consists of 17 residues.

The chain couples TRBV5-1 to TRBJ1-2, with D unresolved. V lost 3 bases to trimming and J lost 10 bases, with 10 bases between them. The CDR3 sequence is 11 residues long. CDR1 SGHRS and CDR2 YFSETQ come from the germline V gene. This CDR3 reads CASSSGEAYTF. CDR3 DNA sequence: TGCGCCAGCAGCTCCGGGGAGGCCTACACCTTC.

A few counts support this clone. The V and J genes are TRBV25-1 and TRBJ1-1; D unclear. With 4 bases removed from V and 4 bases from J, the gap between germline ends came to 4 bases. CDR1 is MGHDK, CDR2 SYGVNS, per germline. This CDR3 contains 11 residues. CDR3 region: CASSGFTEAFF. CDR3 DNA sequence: TGTGCCAGCAGTGGTTTCACTGAAGCTTTCTTT. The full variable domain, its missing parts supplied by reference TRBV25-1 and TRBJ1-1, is EADIYQTPRYLVIGTGKKITLECSQTMGHDKMYWYQQDPGMELHLIHYSYGVNSTEKGDLSSESTVSRIRTEHFPLTLESARPSHTSQYLCASSGFTEAFFGQGTRLTVV.

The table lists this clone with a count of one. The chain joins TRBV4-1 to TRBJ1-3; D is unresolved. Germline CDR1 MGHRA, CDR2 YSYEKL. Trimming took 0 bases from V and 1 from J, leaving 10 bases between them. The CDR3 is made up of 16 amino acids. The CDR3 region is CASSQDAWVSGNTIYF. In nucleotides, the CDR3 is TGCGCCAGCAGCCAAGATGCTTGGGTATCTGGAAACACCATATATTTT.

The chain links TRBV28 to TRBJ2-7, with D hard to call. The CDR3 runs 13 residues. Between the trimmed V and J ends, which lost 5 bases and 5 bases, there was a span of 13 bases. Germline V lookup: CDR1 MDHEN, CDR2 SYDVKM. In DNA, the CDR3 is TGTGCCAGCAGTCCCCTGATTCGCGACGAGCAGTACTTC. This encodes CASSPLIRDEQYF.

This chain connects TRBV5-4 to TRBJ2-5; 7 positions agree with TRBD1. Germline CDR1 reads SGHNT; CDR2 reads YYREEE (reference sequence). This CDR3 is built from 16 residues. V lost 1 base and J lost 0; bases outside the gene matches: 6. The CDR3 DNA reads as TGTGCCAGCAGCTTGACAGGGGACAGCCACCAAGAGACCCAGTACTTC. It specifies CASSLTGDSHQETQYF.

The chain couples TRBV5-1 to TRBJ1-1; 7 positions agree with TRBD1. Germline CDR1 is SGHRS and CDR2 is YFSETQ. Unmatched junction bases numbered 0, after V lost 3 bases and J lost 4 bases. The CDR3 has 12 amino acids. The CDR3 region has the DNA TGCGCCAGCAGCTCAGGGGGCACTGAAGCTTTCTTT. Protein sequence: CASSSGGTEAFF.

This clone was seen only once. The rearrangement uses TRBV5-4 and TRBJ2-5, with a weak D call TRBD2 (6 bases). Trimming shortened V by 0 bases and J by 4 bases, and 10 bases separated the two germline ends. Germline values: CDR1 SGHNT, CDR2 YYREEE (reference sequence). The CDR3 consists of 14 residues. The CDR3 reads CASSLDWEVETQYF. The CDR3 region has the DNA TGTGCCAGCAGCTTGGATTGGGAGGTAGAGACCCAGTACTTC.

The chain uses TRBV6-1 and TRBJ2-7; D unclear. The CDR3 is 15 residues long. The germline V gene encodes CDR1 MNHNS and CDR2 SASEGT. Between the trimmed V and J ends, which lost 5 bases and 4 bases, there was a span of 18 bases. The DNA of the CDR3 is TGTGCCAGCAGTCACCCGGGCTTGGCCCCGTACGAGCAGTACTTC. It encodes CASSHPGLAPYEQYF.

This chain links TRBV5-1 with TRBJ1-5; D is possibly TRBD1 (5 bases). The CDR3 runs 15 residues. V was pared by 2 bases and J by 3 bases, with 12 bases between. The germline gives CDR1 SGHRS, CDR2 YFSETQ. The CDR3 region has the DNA TGCGCCAGCAGCTTACGGGGGGAGGTCAATCAGCCCCAGCATTTT. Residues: CASSLRGEVNQPQHF. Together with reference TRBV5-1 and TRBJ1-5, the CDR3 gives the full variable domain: KAGVTQTPRYLIKTRGQQVTLSCSPISGHRSVSWYQQTPGQGLQFLFEYFSETQRNKGNFPGRFSGRQFSNSRSEMNVSTLELGDSALYLCASSLRGEVNQPQHFGDGTRLSIL.

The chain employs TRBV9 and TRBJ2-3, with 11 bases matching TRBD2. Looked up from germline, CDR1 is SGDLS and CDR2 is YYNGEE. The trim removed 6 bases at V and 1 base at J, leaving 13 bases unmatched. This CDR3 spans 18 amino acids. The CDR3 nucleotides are TGTGCCAGCACCCCTGGGGCTAGCGGGGGGCTCGGCACAGATACGCAGTATTTT. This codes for CASTPGASGGLGTDTQYF.

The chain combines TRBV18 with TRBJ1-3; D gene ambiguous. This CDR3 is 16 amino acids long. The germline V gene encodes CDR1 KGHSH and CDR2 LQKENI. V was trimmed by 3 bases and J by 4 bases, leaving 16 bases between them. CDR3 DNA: TGTGCCAGCTCACCGAAGGAACGAACCTCCGGAAACACCATATATTTT. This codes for CASSPKERTSGNTIYF.

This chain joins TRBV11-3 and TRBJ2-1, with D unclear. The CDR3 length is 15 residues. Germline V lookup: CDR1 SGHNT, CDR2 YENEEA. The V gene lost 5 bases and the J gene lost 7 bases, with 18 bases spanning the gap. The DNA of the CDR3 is TGTGCCAGCAGCGTCCGCCCGACTGCTTGGAATGAGCAGTTCTTC. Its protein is CASSVRPTAWNEQFF.

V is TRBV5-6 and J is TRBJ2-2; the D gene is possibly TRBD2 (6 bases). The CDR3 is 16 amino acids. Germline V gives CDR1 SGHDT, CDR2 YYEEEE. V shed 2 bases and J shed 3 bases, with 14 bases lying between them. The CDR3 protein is CASSFQGGVYTGELFF. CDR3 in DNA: TGTGCCAGCAGCTTTCAGGGAGGCGTGTACACCGGGGAGCTGTTTTTT.

CDR3 loop: CASRNTGAGYTEAFF. CDR3 nucleotides: TGTGCCAGCAGAAATACAGGGGCCGGTTACACTGAAGCTTTCTTT. The chain employs TRBV6-1 and TRBJ1-1; TRBD1 aligns across 7 bases. CDR3 length: 15 amino acids. V was clipped by 6 bases and J by 3 bases; unmatched bases: 10. Germline values: CDR1 MNHNS, CDR2 SASEGT.

CDR3 nucleotide sequence: TGTGCCAGCAGCCAAACCCTGACAGCAGTATTCGAAAAACTGTTTTTT. It codes for CASSQTLTAVFEKLFF. The genes are TRBV28 and TRBJ1-4, with D perhaps TRBD1 (5 bases). The CDR3 totals 16 residues. In germline, CDR1 is MDHEN, CDR2 SYDVKM. V lost 6 bases, J lost 8 bases, and 22 bases lay in between.

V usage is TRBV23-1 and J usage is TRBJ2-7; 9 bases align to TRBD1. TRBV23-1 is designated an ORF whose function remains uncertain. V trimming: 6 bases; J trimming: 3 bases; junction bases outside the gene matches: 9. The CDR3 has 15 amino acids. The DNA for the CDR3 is TGCGCCAGCAGAAGGGACAGGGAGAACTTCTACGAGCAGTACGTC. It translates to CASRRDRENFYEQYV.